This T cell receptor (beta chain) was observed in a study of shared clonotypes between healthy human individuals. Donors, without exception, were Caucasian adults residing in Nashville, Tennessee. TCRdb's table, derived via immunoSEQ multiplex PCR, lists solely in-frame clones and lacks some. Of hundreds of thousands of clones listed, more than 95% are singletons. Study-wide findings and caveats: Although depth was large, rarefaction showed that sequencing of the sorted subsets was incomplete. The naive CD4 repertoires of a handful of donors were compared, and around 4.9% of clonotypes were shared.

Of note for this clone: Its matching antigen is unknown.

The receptor was isolated from a woman between 25 and 40 years old in good health. Specimen: naive CD4+ T cells sorted from blood. Subset: CD45RA+ positively selected.

This CDR3 reads CASSPSEQSNYGYTF. Here the CDR3 DNA reads TGTGCCAGCTCACCAAGTGAGCAGTCTAACTATGGCTACACCTTC. The rearrangement joins TRBV18 to TRBJ1-2; no clear D gene. From germline, CDR1 is KGHSH and CDR2 LQKENI. Trimming removed 2 bases from V and 0 bases from J, with 10 bases in between. The CDR3 has 15 residues.